These 25 T cell receptor beta chains were all obtained from the same sample, sequenced in a study of CD8 T cells in Susac syndrome. Random hexamers were used to reverse transcribe roughly 0.45 to 1 ug of RNA. TCRdb used MiXCR to reprocess the immunoSEQ multiplex PCR reads, holding one entry per CDR3 protein. The sample records over 100,000 distinct CDR3 sequences, approximately 96% being singletons. The specimen sequenced was CD4+ T cells from PBMCs. These TCRs come from a human donor with Susac syndrome.

This clonotype occurred once. In nucleotides, the CDR3 is TGTGCCCTCCAGGGCACCGAAGCTTTCTTT. The encoded protein is CALQGTEAFF. The chain couples TRBV30 to TRBJ1-1; D is possibly TRBD1 (5 bases). The CDR3 is made up of 10 amino acids. Trimming cost V 8 bases and J 8 bases, with 12 bases left between them. The germline V gene has CDR1 GTSNPN and CDR2 SVGIG (reference sequence).

The rearrangement links TRBV28 to TRBJ2-7; possibly TRBD2 for D (5 bases). V dropped 8 bases and J dropped 0 bases, with 17 bases sitting between them. Germline CDR1 and CDR2: MDHEN and SYDVKM. The CDR3 sequence is 15 residues long. In nucleotides, the CDR3 is TGTGCCAGCCTAAAGGAGGTTACCTTCTCCTACGAGCAGTACTTC. Protein sequence: CASLKEVTFSYEQYF.

The rearrangement joins TRBV27 to TRBJ1-2, with D hard to call. Trimming cost V 6 bases and J 8 bases, with 16 bases left between them. Per the germline V gene, CDR1 is MNHEY and CDR2 is SMNVEV (reference sequence). The CDR3 has 13 amino acids. The CDR3 protein is CASRPAPEGGYTF. CDR3 bases: TGTGCCAGCAGACCGGCCCCCGAGGGAGGCTACACCTTC.

In nucleotides, the CDR3 is TGCAGTGCTAGACTCGGGACTAGCGGGAGACTAGAGACCCAGTACTTC. Translating gives CSARLGTSGRLETQYF. The chain uses TRBV20-1 and TRBJ2-5, with 14 bases lining up with TRBD2. V trimming: 2 bases; J trimming: 4 bases; junction bases outside the gene matches: 6. CDR3 length: 16 amino acids. Germline CDR1 and CDR2: DFQATT and SNEGSKA (reference sequence).

This clonotype has just a few counts. This sequence joins TRBV12-3 or TRBV12-4 and TRBJ2-3; the match to TRBD2 covers 11 bases. With V trimmed by 1 base and J by 2 bases, 2 bases remained unmatched. This CDR3 has 16 amino acids. The CDR3 reads CASSLGSGRATDTQYF. The CDR3 DNA reads TGTGCCAGCAGTTTAGGTAGCGGGAGGGCCACAGATACGCAGTATTTT.

This chain uses TRBV12-3 or TRBV12-4 with TRBJ1-1; tentative D call: TRBD1 (6 bases). The germline V and J ends were trimmed by 0 bases and 6 bases, with 14 bases remaining between them. The CDR3 has 15 residues. The CDR3, as DNA: TGTGCCAGCAGTTTAGCGACGGGACATGGAGCTGAAGCTTTCTTT. Amino acid sequence: CASSLATGHGAEAFF.

The chain uses TRBV4-3 and TRBJ1-1; unclear D gene. The CDR3 totals 14 residues. Germline V gene sequence: CDR1 LGHNA, CDR2 YSLEER. V lost 0 bases, J lost 9 bases, and 14 bases lay in between. CDR3 nucleotide sequence: TGCGCCAGCAGCCAAGATTCTGGGGTCCCGAAAGCTTTCTTT. Protein product: CASSQDSGVPKAFF.

The V and J genes are TRBV24-1 and TRBJ2-1; D is perhaps TRBD2 (5 bases). The CDR3 covers 16 residues. V was shortened by 0 bases and J by 4 bases, with 12 bases between the two germline ends. Per the germline V gene, CDR1 is KGHDR and CDR2 is SFDVKD. The CDR3 spells CATSDLQKEGYNEQFF. DNA for the CDR3: TGTGCCACCAGTGATTTGCAGAAAGAGGGTTACAATGAGCAGTTCTTC.

The chain couples TRBV4-3 to TRBJ2-1; tentatively, D is TRBD1 or TRBD2 (5 bases each). Trimming stripped 0 bases from V and 9 bases from J, with 15 bases between. In germline, CDR1 is LGHNA, CDR2 YSLEER. The length of the CDR3 is 15 residues. CDR3 in amino acids: CASSQDGTHSREQFF. DNA of the CDR3: TGCGCCAGCAGCCAAGATGGGACGCATAGCCGTGAGCAGTTCTTC.

The chain recombines TRBV15 with TRBJ1-5; D not resolved. V was pared by 1 base and J by 6 bases, with 13 bases between. The CDR3 runs to 15 residues. From germline, CDR1 is LNHNV and CDR2 YYDKDF (reference sequence). CDR3 DNA: TGTGCCACCAGCAGAGCCCTGGAGGGCAGTCAGCCCCAGCATTTT. Translation gives CATSRALEGSQPQHF.

The rearrangement uses TRBV9 and TRBJ1-3; D gene unclear. CDR1 is SGDLS and CDR2 is YYNGEE in the germline V gene. V was cut by 0 bases and J by 2 bases, with 9 bases left in between. The CDR3 has 15 residues. The CDR3 DNA reads TGTGCCAGCAGCGTAGGTCGGATCGCTGGAAACACCATATATTTT. Protein sequence: CASSVGRIAGNTIYF.

V is TRBV7-6 and J is TRBJ1-1; unclear D gene. CDR3 length: 14 amino acids. CDR1 SGHVS and CDR2 FNYEAQ come from the germline V gene. The V end lost 6 bases, the J end lost 4 bases, and 15 bases lay between the germline ends. The CDR3 reads CASSSGRGGTEAFF. In DNA, the CDR3 is TGTGCCAGCAGTTCTGGACGGGGAGGCACTGAAGCTTTCTTT.

The chain joins TRBV12-3 or TRBV12-4 to TRBJ2-2; 10 nucleotides line up with TRBD2. The CDR3 totals 16 residues. V was clipped by 2 bases and J by 0 bases; unmatched bases: 0. The CDR3 nucleotides read TGTGCCAGCAGTTTACTAGCGGGAGCGAACACCGGGGAGCTGTTTTTT. It translates to CASSLLAGANTGELFF.

The genes are TRBV18 and TRBJ1-1, with TRBD1 matching 8 bases. The J segment lost 0 bases and the V segment lost 4 bases, leaving 4 bases of the junction unmatched. Germline CDR1 reads KGHSH; CDR2 reads LQKENI. This CDR3 region has 15 residues. CDR3 coding DNA: TGTGCCAGCTCACTTGGGACAGGTATGAACACTGAAGCTTTCTTT. Protein sequence: CASSLGTGMNTEAFF.

This clonotype was detected once. The V call is TRBV5-6, the J call TRBJ2-3, with D perhaps TRBD2 (5 bases). CDR1 SGHDT and CDR2 YYEEEE come from the germline V gene. CDR3 length: 16 amino acids. Trimming removed 1 base at V and 0 bases at J, with 12 bases between. CDR3 sequence (DNA): TGTGCCAGCAGCTTGATCAGGACTTCTAGCACAGATACGCAGTATTTT. Its protein product is CASSLIRTSSTDTQYF.

V usage is TRBV14 and J usage is TRBJ1-5; D unclear. The CDR3 is made up of 15 amino acids. The V end lost 0 bases, the J end lost 3 bases, and 9 bases lay between the germline ends. Germline V gene data show CDR1 as SGHDN and CDR2 as FVKESK. CDR3 DNA sequence: TGTGCCAGCAGCCAAGATTCCGGGATCAATCAGCCCCAGCATTTT. It yields the protein CASSQDSGINQPQHF.

The rearrangement joins TRBV28 to TRBJ2-3; 11 bases line up with TRBD2. The germline CDR1 and CDR2 sequences are MDHEN and SYDVKM. The CDR3 has 16 amino acids. The ends lost 3 bases at V and 4 bases at J; junction bases unmatched: 6. CDR3 residues: CASSLVTSGTADTQYF. The CDR3 coding sequence is TGTGCCAGCAGTTTGGTGACTAGCGGGACGGCAGATACGCAGTATTTT. The complete variable domain, with remaining parts taken from reference TRBV28 and TRBJ2-3, reads DVKVTQSSRYLVKRTGEKVFLECVQDMDHENMFWYRQDPGLGLRLIYFSYDVKMKEKGDIPEGYSVSREKKERFSLILESASTNQTSMYLCASSLVTSGTADTQYFGPGTRLTVL.

V is TRBV30 and J is TRBJ1-2; tentatively, D is TRBD1 (5 bases). V lost 0 bases and J 8 bases, leaving 7 bases between the germline ends. The CDR3 has 11 residues. Germline loops: CDR1 GTSNPN, CDR2 SVGIG (reference sequence). CDR3 protein: CAWSVGAGYTF. As DNA, the CDR3 is TGTGCCTGGAGTGTAGGGGCAGGCTACACCTTC.

The chain couples TRBV4-1 to TRBJ2-4, with 7 bases identical to TRBD1. The CDR3 consists of 15 residues. The V gene end was trimmed by 1 base and the J gene end by 7 bases; junction bases not matched to a gene: 7. CDR1 and CDR2 (germline): MGHRA, YSYEKL. CDR3 protein: CASSQADRDTNIQYF. CDR3 nucleotides: TGCGCCAGCAGCCAAGCTGACAGGGATACGAACATTCAGTACTTC.

The V gene is TRBV29-1, the J gene TRBJ1-4; unclear D gene. The CDR3 covers 12 residues. CDR1 SQVTM and CDR2 ANQGSEA come from the germline V gene. The germline V and J ends were trimmed by 4 bases and 13 bases, with 16 bases remaining between them. CDR3 in DNA: TGCAGCGTTGGACCGGGAATGAAGGGACTGTTTTTT. Protein product: CSVGPGMKGLFF.

The chain combines TRBV20-1 with TRBJ1-3, with D perhaps TRBD1 (5 bases). V was cut by 4 bases and J by 2 bases, with 15 bases left in between. CDR1 is DFQATT, CDR2 SNEGSKA, per germline (reference sequence). CDR3 length equals 15 residues. The CDR3: CSAMAPSGPGNTIYF. For the CDR3, the DNA is TGCAGTGCTATGGCCCCCTCGGGGCCTGGAAACACCATATATTTT.

This rearrangement joins TRBV28 to TRBJ2-7; D remains unclear. Germline V lookup: CDR1 MDHEN, CDR2 SYDVKM. Trimming removed 6 bases from V and 0 bases from J, with 15 bases in between. The CDR3 covers 15 residues. The CDR3 sequence is CASSRTYISSYEQYF. Here the CDR3 DNA reads TGTGCCAGCAGCCGGACCTATATATCCTCCTACGAGCAGTACTTC.

The chain joins TRBV28 to TRBJ1-2; D is ambiguous. Germline V CDR1 and CDR2: MDHEN, SYDVKM. This CDR3 contains 13 residues. V lost 5 bases, J lost 5 bases, and 12 bases lay in between. CDR3 loop: CASSDLTVYGYTF. The CDR3 DNA sequence: TGTGCCAGCAGTGACCTTACCGTTTATGGCTACACCTTC.

V and J are TRBV5-1 and TRBJ2-1, with 10 bases lining up with TRBD1. The germline V gene encodes CDR1 SGHRS and CDR2 YFSETQ. The V segment lost 7 bases and the J segment 8 bases; nucleotides outside the gene matches: 12. CDR3 length: 15 amino acids. The DNA of the CDR3 is TGCGCCAGCGCCACCGGAGGGACAGGGGTCCATGAGCAGTTCTTC. Translation: CASATGGTGVHEQFF.

CDR3 residues: CASSSSTSGRGETQYF. CDR3 bases: TGCGCCAGCAGCTCGTCGACTAGCGGGAGAGGAGAGACCCAGTACTTC. The chain recombines TRBV5-1 with TRBJ2-5; 12 bases line up with TRBD2. The length of the CDR3 is 16 residues. Germline V gene sequence: CDR1 SGHRS, CDR2 YFSETQ. Unmatched junction bases numbered 7, after V lost 3 bases and J lost 4 bases. Combining the CDR3 with reference TRBV5-1 and TRBJ2-5 gives the whole variable domain KAGVTQTPRYLIKTRGQQVTLSCSPISGHRSVSWYQQTPGQGLQFLFEYFSETQRNKGNFPGRFSGRQFSNSRSEMNVSTLELGDSALYLCASSSSTSGRGETQYFGPGTRLLVL.